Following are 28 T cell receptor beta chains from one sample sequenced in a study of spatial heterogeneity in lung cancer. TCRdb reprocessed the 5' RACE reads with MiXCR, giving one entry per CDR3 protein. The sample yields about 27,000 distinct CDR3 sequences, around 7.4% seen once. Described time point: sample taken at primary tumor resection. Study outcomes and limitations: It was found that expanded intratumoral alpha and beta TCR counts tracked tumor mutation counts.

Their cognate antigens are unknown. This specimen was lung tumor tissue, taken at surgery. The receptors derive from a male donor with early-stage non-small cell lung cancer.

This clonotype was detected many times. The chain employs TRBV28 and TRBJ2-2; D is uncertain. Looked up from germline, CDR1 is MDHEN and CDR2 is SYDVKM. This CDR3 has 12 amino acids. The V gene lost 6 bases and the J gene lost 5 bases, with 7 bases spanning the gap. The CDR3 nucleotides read TGTGCCAGCAGCAAAACTACCGGGGAGCTGTTTTTT. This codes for CASSKTTGELFF.

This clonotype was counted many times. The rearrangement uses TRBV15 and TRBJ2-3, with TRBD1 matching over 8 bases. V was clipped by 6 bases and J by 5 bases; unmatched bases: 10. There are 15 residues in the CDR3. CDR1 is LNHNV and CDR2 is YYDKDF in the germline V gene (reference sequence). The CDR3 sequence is CATSSSRTGLDTQYF. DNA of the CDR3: TGTGCCACCAGTTCCTCCCGGACAGGGCTAGATACGCAGTATTTT.

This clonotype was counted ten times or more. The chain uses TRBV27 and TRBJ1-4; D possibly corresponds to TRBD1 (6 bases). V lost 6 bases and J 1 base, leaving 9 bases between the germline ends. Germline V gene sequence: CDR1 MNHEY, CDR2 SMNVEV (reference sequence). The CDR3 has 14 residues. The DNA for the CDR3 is TGTGCCAGCAGCCCAGGGGTAACTAATGAAAAACTGTTTTTT. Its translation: CASSPGVTNEKLFF.

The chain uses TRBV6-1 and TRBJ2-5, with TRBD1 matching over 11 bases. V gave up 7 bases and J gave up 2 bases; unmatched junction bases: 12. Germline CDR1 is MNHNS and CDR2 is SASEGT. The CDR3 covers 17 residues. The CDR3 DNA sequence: TGTGCCAGCATCACGACGGGACAGGGGGTACGGCAAGAGACCCAGTACTTC. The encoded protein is CASITTGQGVRQETQYF.

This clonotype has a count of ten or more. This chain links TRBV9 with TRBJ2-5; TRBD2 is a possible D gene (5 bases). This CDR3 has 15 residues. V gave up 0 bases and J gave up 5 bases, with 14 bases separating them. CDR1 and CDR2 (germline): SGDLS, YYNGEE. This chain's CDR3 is CASSVDSGRGETQYF. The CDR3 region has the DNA TGTGCCAGCAGCGTAGACTCAGGTAGAGGGGAGACCCAGTACTTC.

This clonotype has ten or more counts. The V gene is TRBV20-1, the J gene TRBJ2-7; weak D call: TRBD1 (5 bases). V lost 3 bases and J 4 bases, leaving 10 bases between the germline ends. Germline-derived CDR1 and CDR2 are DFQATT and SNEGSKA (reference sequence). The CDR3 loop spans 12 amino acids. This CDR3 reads CSASVRGYEQYF. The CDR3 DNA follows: TGCAGTGCTAGCGTAAGGGGTTACGAGCAGTACTTC.

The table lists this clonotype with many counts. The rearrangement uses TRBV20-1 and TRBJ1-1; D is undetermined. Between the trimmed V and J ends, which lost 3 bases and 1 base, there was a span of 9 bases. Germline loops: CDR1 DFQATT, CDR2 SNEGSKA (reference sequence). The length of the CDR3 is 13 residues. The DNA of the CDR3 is TGCAGTGCTAGCCGTAATCAGAACACTGAAGCTTTCTTT. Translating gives CSASRNQNTEAFF.

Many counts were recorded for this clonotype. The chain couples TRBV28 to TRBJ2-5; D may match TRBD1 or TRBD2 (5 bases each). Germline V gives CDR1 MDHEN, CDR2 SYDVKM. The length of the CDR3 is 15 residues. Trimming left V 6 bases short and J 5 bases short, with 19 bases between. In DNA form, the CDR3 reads TGTGCCAGCAGCCTTCCCCTGGGGGTAACGGAGACCCAGTACTTC. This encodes CASSLPLGVTETQYF.

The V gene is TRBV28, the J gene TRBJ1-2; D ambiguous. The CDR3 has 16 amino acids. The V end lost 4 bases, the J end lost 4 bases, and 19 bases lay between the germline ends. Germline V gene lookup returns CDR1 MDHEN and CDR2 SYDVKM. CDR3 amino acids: CASSSLRILGFYGYTF. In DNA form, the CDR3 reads TGTGCCAGCAGTTCTCTCCGGATTCTAGGCTTCTATGGCTACACCTTC.

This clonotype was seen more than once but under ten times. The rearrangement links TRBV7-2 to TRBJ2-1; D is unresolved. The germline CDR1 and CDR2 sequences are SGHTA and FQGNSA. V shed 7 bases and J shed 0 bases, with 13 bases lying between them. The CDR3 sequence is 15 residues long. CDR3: CASTFRPSSYNEQFF. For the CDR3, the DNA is TGTGCCAGCACCTTTAGGCCCAGCTCCTACAATGAGCAGTTCTTC.

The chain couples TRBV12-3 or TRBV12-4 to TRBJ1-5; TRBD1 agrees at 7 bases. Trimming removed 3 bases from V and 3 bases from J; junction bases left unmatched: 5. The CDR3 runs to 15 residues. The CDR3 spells CASSFGQGDNQPQHF. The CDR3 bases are TGTGCCAGCAGTTTTGGCCAGGGGGACAATCAGCCCCAGCATTTT.

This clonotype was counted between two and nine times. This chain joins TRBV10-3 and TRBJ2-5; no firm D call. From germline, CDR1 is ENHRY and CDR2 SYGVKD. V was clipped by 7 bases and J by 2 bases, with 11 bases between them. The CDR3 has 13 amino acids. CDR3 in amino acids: CAITQDGQETQYF. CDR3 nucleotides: TGTGCCATCACCCAGGACGGACAAGAGACCCAGTACTTC.

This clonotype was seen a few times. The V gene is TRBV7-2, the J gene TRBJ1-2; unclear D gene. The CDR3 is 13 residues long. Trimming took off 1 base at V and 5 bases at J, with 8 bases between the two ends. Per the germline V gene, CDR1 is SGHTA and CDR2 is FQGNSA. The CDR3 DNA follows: TGTGCCAGCAGCTTAGGGGTAATATATGGCTACACCTTC. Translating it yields CASSLGVIYGYTF.

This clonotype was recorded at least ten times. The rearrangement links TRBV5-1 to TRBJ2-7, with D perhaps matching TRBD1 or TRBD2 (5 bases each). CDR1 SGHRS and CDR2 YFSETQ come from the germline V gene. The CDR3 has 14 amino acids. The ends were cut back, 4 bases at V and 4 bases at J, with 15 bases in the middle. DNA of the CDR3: TGCGCCAGCAGCGGTGGCTACGGGGCTTACGAGCAGTACTTC. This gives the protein CASSGGYGAYEQYF.

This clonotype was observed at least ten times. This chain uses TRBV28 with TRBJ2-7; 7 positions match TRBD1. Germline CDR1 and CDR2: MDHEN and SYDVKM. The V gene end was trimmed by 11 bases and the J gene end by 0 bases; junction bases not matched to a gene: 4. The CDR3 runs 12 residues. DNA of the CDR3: TGTGCCTCGACAGGGAGCTCCTACGAGCAGTACTTC. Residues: CASTGSSYEQYF.

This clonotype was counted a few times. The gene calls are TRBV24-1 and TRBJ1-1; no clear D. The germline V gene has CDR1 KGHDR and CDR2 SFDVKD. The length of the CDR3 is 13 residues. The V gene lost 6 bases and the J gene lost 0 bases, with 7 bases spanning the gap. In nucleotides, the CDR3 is TGTGCCACCAGTACGAGATTGAACACTGAAGCTTTCTTT. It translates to CATSTRLNTEAFF.

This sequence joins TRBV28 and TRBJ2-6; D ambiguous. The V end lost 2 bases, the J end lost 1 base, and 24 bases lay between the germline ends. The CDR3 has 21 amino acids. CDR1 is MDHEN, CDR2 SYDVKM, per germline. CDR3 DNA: TGTGCCAGCAGTTTAGATGGAACAGCCGCCCGGTTCCTGTCTGGGGCCAACGTCCTGACTTTC. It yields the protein CASSLDGTAARFLSGANVLTF.

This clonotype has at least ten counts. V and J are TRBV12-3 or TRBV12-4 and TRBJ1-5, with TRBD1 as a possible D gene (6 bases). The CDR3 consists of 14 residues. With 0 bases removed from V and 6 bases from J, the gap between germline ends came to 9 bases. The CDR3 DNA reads TGTGCCAGCAGTTTAGCAGGGGGGATTCAGCCCCAGCATTTT. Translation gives CASSLAGGIQPQHF.

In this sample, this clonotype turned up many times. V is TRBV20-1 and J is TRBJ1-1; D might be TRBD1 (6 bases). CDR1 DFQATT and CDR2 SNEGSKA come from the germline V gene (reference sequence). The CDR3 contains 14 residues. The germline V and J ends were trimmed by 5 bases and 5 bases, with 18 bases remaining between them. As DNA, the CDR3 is TGCAGTGCTCGAAATACAGGGATTCGGACTGAAGCTTTCTTT. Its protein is CSARNTGIRTEAFF.

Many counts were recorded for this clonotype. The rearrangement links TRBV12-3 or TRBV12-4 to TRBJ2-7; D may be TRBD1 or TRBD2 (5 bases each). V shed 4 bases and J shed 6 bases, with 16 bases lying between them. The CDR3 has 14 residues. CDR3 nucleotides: TGTGCCAGCAGTTACCGGGACGTACCTCTCGAGCAGTACTTC. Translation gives CASSYRDVPLEQYF.

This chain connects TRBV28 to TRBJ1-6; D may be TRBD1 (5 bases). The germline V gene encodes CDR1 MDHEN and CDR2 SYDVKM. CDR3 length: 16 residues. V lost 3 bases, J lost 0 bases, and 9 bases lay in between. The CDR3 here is CASSLGVSSYNSPLHF. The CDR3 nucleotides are TGTGCCAGCAGTTTGGGGGTTTCCTCCTATAATTCACCCCTCCACTTT.

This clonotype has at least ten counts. The CDR3 DNA follows: TGCGCCAGCAGCCAACAGGGGCAGGGGGCGGTGGATACGCAGTATTTT. Protein product: CASSQQGQGAVDTQYF. The chain combines TRBV5-1 with TRBJ2-3; 8 bases match TRBD1. J was trimmed by 6 bases and V by 4 bases; bases with no gene match: 13. The CDR3 consists of 16 residues. Germline V lookup: CDR1 SGHRS, CDR2 YFSETQ.

The CDR3 DNA is TGTGCCCCCGCGACTAGCGGGGGCTACAATGAGCAGTTCTTC. It yields the protein CAPATSGGYNEQFF. This rearrangement joins TRBV15 to TRBJ2-1, with 12 positions matching TRBD2. V trimming: 11 bases; J trimming: 3 bases; junction bases outside the gene matches: 5. CDR1 is LNHNV, CDR2 YYDKDF, per germline (reference sequence). There are 14 residues in the CDR3.

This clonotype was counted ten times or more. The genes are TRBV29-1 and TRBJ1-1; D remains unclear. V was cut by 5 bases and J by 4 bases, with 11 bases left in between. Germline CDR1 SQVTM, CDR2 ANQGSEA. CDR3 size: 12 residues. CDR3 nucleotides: TGCAGCGTTCGAGACCCGAGCACTGAAGCTTTCTTT. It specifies CSVRDPSTEAFF.

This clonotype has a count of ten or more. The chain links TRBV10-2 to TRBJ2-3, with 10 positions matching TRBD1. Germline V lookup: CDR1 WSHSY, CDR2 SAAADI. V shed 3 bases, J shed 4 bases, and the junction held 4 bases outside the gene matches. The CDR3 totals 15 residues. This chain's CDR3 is CASSDGDRGADTQYF. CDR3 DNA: TGCGCCAGCAGTGACGGGGACAGGGGCGCAGATACGCAGTATTTT.

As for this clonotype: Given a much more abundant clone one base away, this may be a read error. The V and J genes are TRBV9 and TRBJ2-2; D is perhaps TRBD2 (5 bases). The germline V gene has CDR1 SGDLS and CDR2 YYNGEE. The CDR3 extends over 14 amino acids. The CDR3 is CASSVDSRTGKLFF. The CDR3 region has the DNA TGTGCCAGCAGCGTAGATTCCCGAACCGGGAAGCTGTTTTTT.

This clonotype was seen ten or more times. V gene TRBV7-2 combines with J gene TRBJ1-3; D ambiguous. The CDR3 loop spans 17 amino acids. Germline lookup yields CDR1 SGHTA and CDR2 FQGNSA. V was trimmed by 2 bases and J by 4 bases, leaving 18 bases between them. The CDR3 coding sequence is TGTGCCAGCAGCTTAAACTCAAGGACCTTTTTCGGAAACACCATATATTTT. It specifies CASSLNSRTFFGNTIYF. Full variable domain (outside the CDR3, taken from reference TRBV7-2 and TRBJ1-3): GAGVSQSPSNKVTEKGKDVELRCDPISGHTALYWYRQSLGQGLEFLIYFQGNSAPDKSGLPSDRFSAERTGGSVSTLTIQRTQQEDSAVYLCASSLNSRTFFGNTIYFGEGSWLTVV.

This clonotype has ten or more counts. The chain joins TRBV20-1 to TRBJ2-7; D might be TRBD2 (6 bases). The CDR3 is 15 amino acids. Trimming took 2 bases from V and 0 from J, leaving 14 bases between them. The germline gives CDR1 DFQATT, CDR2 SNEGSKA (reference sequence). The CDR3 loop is CSARIGREASYEQYF. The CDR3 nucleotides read TGCAGTGCTAGAATCGGCAGGGAGGCCTCCTACGAGCAGTACTTC.